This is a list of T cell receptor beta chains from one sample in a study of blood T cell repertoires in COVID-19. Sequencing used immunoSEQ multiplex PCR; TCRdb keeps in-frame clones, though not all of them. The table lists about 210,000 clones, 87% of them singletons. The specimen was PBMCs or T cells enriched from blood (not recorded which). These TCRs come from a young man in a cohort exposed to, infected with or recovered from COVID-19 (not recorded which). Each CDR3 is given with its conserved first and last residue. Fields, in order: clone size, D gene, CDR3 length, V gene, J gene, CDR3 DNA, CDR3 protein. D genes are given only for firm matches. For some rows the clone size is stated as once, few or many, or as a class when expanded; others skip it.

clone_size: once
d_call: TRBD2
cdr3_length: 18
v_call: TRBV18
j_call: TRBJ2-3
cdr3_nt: TGTGCCAGCTCACGACGTTCTCCAGCGGGAGAAGTGGTGGATACGCAGTATTTT
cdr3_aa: CASSRRSPAGEVVDTQYF

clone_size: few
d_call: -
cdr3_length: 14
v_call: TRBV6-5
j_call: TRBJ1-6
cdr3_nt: TGTGCCAGCAGTATAGGGGACTTGAATTCACCCCTCCACTTT
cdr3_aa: CASSIGDLNSPLHF

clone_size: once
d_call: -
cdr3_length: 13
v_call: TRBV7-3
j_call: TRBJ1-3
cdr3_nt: TGTGCCAGCAGATCAGACTCTGGAAACACCATATATTTT
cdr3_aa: CASRSDSGNTIYF

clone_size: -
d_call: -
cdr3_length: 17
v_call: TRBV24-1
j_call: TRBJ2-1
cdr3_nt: TGTGCCACCAGTGATGAAAGACAGCCCGAGTACTACAATGAGCAGTTCTTC
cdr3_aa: CATSDERQPEYYNEQFF

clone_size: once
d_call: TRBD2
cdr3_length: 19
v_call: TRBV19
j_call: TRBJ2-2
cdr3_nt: TGTGCCAGTAGTTCGGGGACTAGCGGGAGGGCCGGGGACACCGGGGAGCTGTTTTTT
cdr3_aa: CASSSGTSGRAGDTGELFF

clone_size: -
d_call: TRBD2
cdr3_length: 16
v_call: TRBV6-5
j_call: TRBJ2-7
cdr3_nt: TGTGCCAGCAGTTACTCGACTAGCGGGTTGTCCTACGAGCAGTACTTC
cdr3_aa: CASSYSTSGLSYEQYF

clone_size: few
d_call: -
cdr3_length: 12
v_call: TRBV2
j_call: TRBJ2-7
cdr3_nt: TGTGCCAGCAGTAGAGTTCGAGGGGAGCAGTACTTC
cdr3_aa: CASSRVRGEQYF

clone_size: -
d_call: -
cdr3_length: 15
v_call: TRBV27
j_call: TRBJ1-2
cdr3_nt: TGTGCCAGCAGTTTAATTAGCACGGTTAAATATGGCTACACCTTC
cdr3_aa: CASSLISTVKYGYTF

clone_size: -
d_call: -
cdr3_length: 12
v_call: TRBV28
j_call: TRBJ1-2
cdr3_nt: TGTGCCAGCAGTATCGGGTGGGATGGCTACACCTTC
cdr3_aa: CASSIGWDGYTF

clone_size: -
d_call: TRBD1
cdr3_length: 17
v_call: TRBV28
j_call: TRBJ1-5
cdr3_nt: TGTGCCAGTAGACCATGGACCGGACAGGGGAGCAATCAGCCCCAGCATTTT
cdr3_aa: CASRPWTGQGSNQPQHF

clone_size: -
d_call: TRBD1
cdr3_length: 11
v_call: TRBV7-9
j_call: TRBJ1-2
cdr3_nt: TGTGCCAGCAGCTCCGCCGACAGGGACACCTTC
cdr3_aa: CASSSADRDTF

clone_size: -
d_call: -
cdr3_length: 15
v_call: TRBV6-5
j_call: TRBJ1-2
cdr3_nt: TGTGCCAGCAGTTACCCTGACAGGTTTAACTATGGCTACACCTTC
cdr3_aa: CASSYPDRFNYGYTF

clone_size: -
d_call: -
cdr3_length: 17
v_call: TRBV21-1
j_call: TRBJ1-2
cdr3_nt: TGTGCCAGCAGCCCACAATGGTCAGAAGGGGCCCCCTATGGCTACACCTTC
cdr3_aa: CASSPQWSEGAPYGYTF

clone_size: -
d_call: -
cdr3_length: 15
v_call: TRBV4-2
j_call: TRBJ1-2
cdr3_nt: TGTGCCAGCAGCCAAGATTTTAGCACGGCCTATGGCTACACCTTC
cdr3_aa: CASSQDFSTAYGYTF

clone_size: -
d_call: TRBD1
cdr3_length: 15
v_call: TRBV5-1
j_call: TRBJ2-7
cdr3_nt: TGCGCCAGCAGCTTGGCGGGACAGGACCTTAGCGAGCAGTACTTC
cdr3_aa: CASSLAGQDLSEQYF

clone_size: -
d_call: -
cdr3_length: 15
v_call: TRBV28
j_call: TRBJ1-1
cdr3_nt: TGTGCCAGCGGCGGGGTGACAGTCATGAACACTGAAGCTTTCTTT
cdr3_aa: CASGGVTVMNTEAFF

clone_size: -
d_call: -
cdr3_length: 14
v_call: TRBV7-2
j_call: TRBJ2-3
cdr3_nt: TGTGCCAGCAGCCTGAGGGCAGGCACAGATACGCAGTATTTT
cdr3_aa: CASSLRAGTDTQYF

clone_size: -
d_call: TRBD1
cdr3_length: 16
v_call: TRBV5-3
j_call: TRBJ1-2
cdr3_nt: TGTGCCAGAAGCTCATCAGGACAGGGGGCGGACTATGGCTACACCTTC
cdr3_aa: CARSSSGQGADYGYTF

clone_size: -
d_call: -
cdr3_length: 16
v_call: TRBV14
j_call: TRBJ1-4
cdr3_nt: TGTGCCAGCAGCCAAGACCCTTATGCAACTAATGAAAAACTGTTTTTT
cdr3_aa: CASSQDPYATNEKLFF

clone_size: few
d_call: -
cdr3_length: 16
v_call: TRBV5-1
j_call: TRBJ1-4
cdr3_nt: TGCGCCAGCAGCTTTGGACAGCTTGGCGCTAATGAAAAACTGTTTTTT
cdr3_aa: CASSFGQLGANEKLFF

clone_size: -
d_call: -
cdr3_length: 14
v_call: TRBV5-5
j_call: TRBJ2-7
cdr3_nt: TGTGCCAGCAGTACCGCGGGGGCCGGGTGGGAGCAGTACTTC
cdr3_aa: CASSTAGAGWEQYF

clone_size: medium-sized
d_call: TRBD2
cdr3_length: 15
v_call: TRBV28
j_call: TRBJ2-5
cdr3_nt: TGTGCCAGCAGCCTTAGCGGGAGGCCCCAAGAGACCCAGTACTTC
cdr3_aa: CASSLSGRPQETQYF

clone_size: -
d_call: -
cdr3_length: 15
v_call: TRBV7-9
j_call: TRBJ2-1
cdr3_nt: TGTGCCAGCAGCTTAGGGGGCGGCACCTACAATGAGCAGTTCTTC
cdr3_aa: CASSLGGGTYNEQFF

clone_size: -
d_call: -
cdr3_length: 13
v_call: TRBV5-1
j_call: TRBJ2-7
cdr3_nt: TGCGCCAGCAGCTTGGACACCTTCTACGAGCAGTACTTC
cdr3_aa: CASSLDTFYEQYF

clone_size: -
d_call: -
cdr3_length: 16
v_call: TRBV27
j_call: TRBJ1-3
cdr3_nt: TGTGCCAGCAGTTTAACAGGGACCCGCTCTGGAAACACCATATATTTT
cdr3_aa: CASSLTGTRSGNTIYF

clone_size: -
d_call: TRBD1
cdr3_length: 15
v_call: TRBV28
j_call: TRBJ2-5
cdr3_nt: TGTGCCAGCAGACCCAGGACAGGGCCTAAAGAGACCCAGTACTTC
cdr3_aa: CASRPRTGPKETQYF

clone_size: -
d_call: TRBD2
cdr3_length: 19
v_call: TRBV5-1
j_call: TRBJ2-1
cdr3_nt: TGCGCCAGCAGCTTAATCTTCCGGGGCGGGAGGGCCGCCTACAATGAGCAGTTCTTC
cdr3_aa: CASSLIFRGGRAAYNEQFF

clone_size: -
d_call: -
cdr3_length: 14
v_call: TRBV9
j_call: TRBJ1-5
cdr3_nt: TGTGCCAGCAGCGCACAGGGTTTTGGCCAGCCCCAGCATTTT
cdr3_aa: CASSAQGFGQPQHF

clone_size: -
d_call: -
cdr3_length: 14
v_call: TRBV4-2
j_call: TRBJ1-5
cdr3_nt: TGTGCCAGCAGCCAAGGGGAGGTCGGTCAGCCCCAGCATTTT
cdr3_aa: CASSQGEVGQPQHF

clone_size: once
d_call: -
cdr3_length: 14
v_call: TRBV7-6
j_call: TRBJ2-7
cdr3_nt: TGTGCCAGCAGCTTCGGTCTGATCGGGGGCGAGCAGTACTTC
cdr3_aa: CASSFGLIGGEQYF

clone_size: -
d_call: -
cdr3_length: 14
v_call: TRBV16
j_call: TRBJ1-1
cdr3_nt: TGTGCCAGCAGTAATCGTGGGGGGGGCACTGAAGCTTTCTTT
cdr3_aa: CASSNRGGGTEAFF

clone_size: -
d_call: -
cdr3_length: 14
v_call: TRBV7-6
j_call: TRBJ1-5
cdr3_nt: TGTGCCAGCAGCTTAGGGGTAGGAGATCAGCCCCAGCATTTT
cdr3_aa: CASSLGVGDQPQHF

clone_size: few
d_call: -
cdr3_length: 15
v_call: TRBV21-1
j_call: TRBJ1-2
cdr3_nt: TGTGCCAGCAGCAAAGAGGTCAGGGGAAACTATGGCTACACCTTC
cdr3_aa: CASSKEVRGNYGYTF

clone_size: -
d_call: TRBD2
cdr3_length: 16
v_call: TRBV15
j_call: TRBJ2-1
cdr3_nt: TGTGCCACCAGCAGGGGGGGACTAGCGGGAGGAACTGAGCAGTTCTTC
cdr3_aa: CATSRGGLAGGTEQFF

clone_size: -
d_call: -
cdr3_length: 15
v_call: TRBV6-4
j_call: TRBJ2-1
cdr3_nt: TGTGCCAGCAGCCCCTATCTCTTAACGCTCCATGAGCAGTTCTTC
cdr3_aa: CASSPYLLTLHEQFF

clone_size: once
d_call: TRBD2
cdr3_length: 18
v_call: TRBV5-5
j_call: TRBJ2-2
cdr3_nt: TGTGCCAGCAGCTTCCCCGGACTAGCGGGACAAGACACCGGGGAGCTGTTTTTT
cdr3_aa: CASSFPGLAGQDTGELFF

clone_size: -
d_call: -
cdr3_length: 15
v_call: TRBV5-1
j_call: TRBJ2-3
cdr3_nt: TGCGCCAGCAGCCTGGGGACGGGATACACAGATACGCAGTATTTT
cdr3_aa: CASSLGTGYTDTQYF

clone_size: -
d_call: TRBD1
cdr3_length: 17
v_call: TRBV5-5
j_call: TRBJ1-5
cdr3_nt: TGTGCCAGCAGCTTGGCCCTAGGGACAGGGGGTAATCAGCCCCAGCATTTT
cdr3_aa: CASSLALGTGGNQPQHF

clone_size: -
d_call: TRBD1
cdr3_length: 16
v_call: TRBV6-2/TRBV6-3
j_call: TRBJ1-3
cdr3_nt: TGTGCCAGCATCCCGGACAGGGGGATATATGGAAACACCATATATTTT
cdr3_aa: CASIPDRGIYGNTIYF

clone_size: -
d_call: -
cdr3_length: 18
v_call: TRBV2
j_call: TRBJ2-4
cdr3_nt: TGTGCCAGCAGTGAAACAGGGCGGGCGGGAGATGCCAAAAACATTCAGTACTTC
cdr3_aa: CASSETGRAGDAKNIQYF

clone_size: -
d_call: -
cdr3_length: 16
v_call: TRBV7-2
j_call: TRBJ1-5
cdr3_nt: TGTGCCAGCAGCTTAATGTCAGGGCATAGCAATCAGCCCCAGCATTTT
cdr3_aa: CASSLMSGHSNQPQHF

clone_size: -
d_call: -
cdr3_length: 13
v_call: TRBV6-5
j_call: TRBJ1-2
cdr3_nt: TGTGCCAGCAGTTTGACATCTAACTATGGCTACACCTTC
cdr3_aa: CASSLTSNYGYTF

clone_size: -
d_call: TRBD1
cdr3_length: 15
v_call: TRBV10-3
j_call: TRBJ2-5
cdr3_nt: TGTGCCATCAGTAACCCGGACAGGGACCAAGAGACCCAGTACTTC
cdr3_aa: CAISNPDRDQETQYF

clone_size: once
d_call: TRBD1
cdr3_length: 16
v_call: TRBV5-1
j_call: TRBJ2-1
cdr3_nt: TGCGCCAGCAGCTTGGCCAAGGAAAGGACAGGGCTTGAGCAGTTCTTC
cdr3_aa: CASSLAKERTGLEQFF

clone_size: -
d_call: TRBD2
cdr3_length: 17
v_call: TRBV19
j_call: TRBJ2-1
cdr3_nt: TGTGCCAGTAGTATAGATCCCCGGACTAGCGGATACAATGAGCAGTTCTTC
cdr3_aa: CASSIDPRTSGYNEQFF

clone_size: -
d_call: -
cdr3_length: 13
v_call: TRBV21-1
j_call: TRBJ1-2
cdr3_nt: TGTGCCAGCAGCATCAGGGGCAGCTATGGCTACACCTTC
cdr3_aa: CASSIRGSYGYTF

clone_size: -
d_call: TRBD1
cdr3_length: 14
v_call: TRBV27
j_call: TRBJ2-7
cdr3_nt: TGTGCCAGCAGTTTCCAGGGACAGCATTACGAGCAGTACTTC
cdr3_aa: CASSFQGQHYEQYF